The 32 T cell receptor beta chains below come from one sample, sequenced in a study of OX40 agonist ivuxolimab in advanced cancers. The assay was immunoSEQ multiplex PCR, and TCRdb's table has in-frame clones only and misses some. The repertoire holds 80,000 to 95,000 clones, more than 75% seen once, with 0.7% to 0.9% in the top ten. The sample here was CD4+ or CD8+ T cells sorted from blood, taken in a trial of the OX40 agonist ivuxolimab. These receptors originate from an adult with an advanced solid tumor such as melanoma, head and neck, liver or kidney cancer.

Turning to this clone: This CDR3 is also generated by other DNA sequences in the sample. CDR3 coding DNA: TGTGCCAGCAGCTTGGTGGGCCCTGGAAACACCATATATTTT. The encoded protein is CASSLVGPGNTIYF. The chain links TRBV5-4 to TRBJ1-3; no reliable D call. The ends were cut back, 0 bases at V and 2 bases at J, with 6 bases in the middle. The CDR3 is 14 residues long. Looked up from germline, CDR1 is SGHNT and CDR2 is YYREEE (reference sequence).

The J gene is TRBJ2-6, the V gene TRBV9; 9 bases agree with TRBD1. V shed 2 bases and J 0 bases; nucleotides not matched to a gene: 9. From germline, CDR1 is SGDLS and CDR2 YYNGEE. The CDR3 consists of 19 residues. CDR3 in DNA: TGTGCCAGCAGCGTTAGGACAGGGGTTTCTGGCTCTGGGGCCAACGTCCTGACTTTC. It specifies CASSVRTGVSGSGANVLTF.

The chain couples TRBV7-6 to TRBJ1-2, with D hard to call. Trimming removed 0 bases from V and 2 bases from J, with 7 bases in between. The CDR3 covers 14 residues. Germline CDR1 is SGHVS and CDR2 is FNYEAQ. CDR3 loop: CASSLAEINYGYTF. DNA of the CDR3: TGTGCCAGCAGCTTAGCGGAAATCAACTATGGCTACACCTTC.

V gene TRBV7-9 combines with J gene TRBJ1-1; D is uncertain. Germline V gives CDR1 SEHNR, CDR2 FQNEAQ (reference sequence). V was pared by 1 base and J by 9 bases, with 9 bases between. This CDR3 has 12 amino acids. CDR3 amino acids: CASSLGAGKAFF. CDR3 nucleotides: TGTGCCAGCAGCTTAGGAGCCGGGAAAGCTTTCTTT.

The chain uses TRBV18 and TRBJ1-4, with 7 bases matching TRBD1. From germline, CDR1 is KGHSH and CDR2 LQKENI. CDR3 length: 14 amino acids. V was pared by 4 bases and J by 4 bases, with 3 bases of the junction left unmatched. In DNA, the CDR3 is TGTGCCAGCTCACGTGACAGGGATAATGAAAAACTGTTTTTT. Amino acid sequence: CASSRDRDNEKLFF.

The chain has TRBV2 and TRBJ1-1; D is perhaps TRBD1 (5 bases). The CDR3 is 14 amino acids. CDR1 SNHLY and CDR2 FYNNEI come from the germline V gene. The V end lost 3 bases, the J end lost 5 bases, and 13 bases lay between the germline ends. The CDR3 region has the DNA TGTGCCAGCAGTGACTCGCGGGGCGAGACTGAAGCTTTCTTT. This sequence encodes CASSDSRGETEAFF.

This clone was detected only once. This rearrangement joins TRBV28 to TRBJ2-3; 12 bases line up with TRBD2. V shed 6 bases, J shed 3 bases, and the junction held 4 bases outside the gene matches. The CDR3 has 15 amino acids. CDR1 and CDR2 (germline): MDHEN, SYDVKM. As DNA, the CDR3 is TGTGCCAGCAGGTTGACTAGCGGGAGAACAGATACGCAGTATTTT. Amino acids: CASRLTSGRTDTQYF.

The count of this clone is one. The gene calls are TRBV11-2 and TRBJ2-1; D remains ambiguous. This CDR3 spans 11 amino acids. V gave up 3 bases and J gave up 4 bases, with 1 base separating them. In germline, CDR1 is SGHAT, CDR2 FQNNGV. The CDR3 nucleotides are TGTGCCAGCAGCTTTTACAATGAGCAGTTCTTC. Its translation is CASSFYNEQFF.

About this clone itself: Other DNA variants within this sample encode the same CDR3. The V call is TRBV18, the J call TRBJ2-1; D is undetermined. Trimming stripped 3 bases from V and 5 bases from J, with 8 bases between. The CDR3 is 13 residues long. CDR1 and CDR2 (germline): KGHSH, LQKENI. This chain's CDR3 is CASSPGLDNEQFF. The DNA for the CDR3 is TGTGCCAGCTCACCGGGCTTGGACAATGAGCAGTTCTTC.

This chain links TRBV10-2 with TRBJ1-2, with D possibly being TRBD1 (5 bases). The CDR3 sequence is 12 residues long. Germline CDR1 WSHSY, CDR2 SAAADI. The V gene lost 8 bases and the J gene lost 7 bases, with 14 bases spanning the gap. CDR3 coding DNA: TGCGCCAGCCGAGACAGCCCCACTGGCTACACCTTC. It encodes CASRDSPTGYTF.

The V and J genes are TRBV10-3 and TRBJ2-7; 7 bases are shared with TRBD2. Germline CDR1 ENHRY, CDR2 SYGVKD. The CDR3 extends over 15 amino acids. The junction had 5 bases not matched to a gene; V was cut back by 2 bases and J by 1 base. The CDR3 DNA reads TGTGCCATCAGTGAGGGGGGGGGTCGGTCCTACGAGCAGTACTTC. This sequence encodes CAISEGGGRSYEQYF.

DNA for the CDR3: TGTGCCAGTAGTATCGAGTCTTATAGCAATCAGCCCCAGCATTTT. Translation gives CASSIESYSNQPQHF. V gene TRBV19 combines with J gene TRBJ1-5; no firm D call. Germline V CDR1 and CDR2: LNHDA, SQIVND (reference sequence). The CDR3 covers 15 residues. V lost 3 bases and J lost 0, with 9 bases in between.

This clone was seen only once. The CDR3 here is CASSGGSYNSPLHF. In nucleotides, the CDR3 is TGTGCCAGCAGCGGGGGATCCTATAATTCACCCCTCCACTTT. The chain links TRBV9 to TRBJ1-6; no firm D call. Trimming stripped 3 bases from V and 1 base from J, with 5 bases between. This CDR3 contains 14 residues. Germline lookup yields CDR1 SGDLS and CDR2 YYNGEE. The whole variable domain, filled in from reference TRBV9 and TRBJ1-6, reads DSGVTQTPKHLITATGQRVTLRCSPRSGDLSVYWYQQSLDQGLQFLIQYYNGEERAKGNILERFSAQQFPDLHSELNLSSLELGDSALYFCASSGGSYNSPLHFGNGTRLTVT.

With respect to this clone: At the DNA level, this CDR3 is encoded by other sequences in the same sample as well. The chain has TRBV7-2 and TRBJ2-5, with no clear D. The length of the CDR3 is 12 residues. V lost 0 bases and J lost 5, with 4 bases in between. CDR1 is SGHTA and CDR2 is FQGNSA in the germline V gene. CDR3 nucleotides: TGTGCCAGCAGCTTAGCGCGGGAGACCCAGTACTTC. It encodes CASSLARETQYF.

This sequence joins TRBV5-4 and TRBJ1-1; D remains unclear. The V end was cut by 0 bases, the J end by 3 bases, with 9 bases between. The V gene's germline CDR1 is SGHNT and CDR2 YYREEE (reference sequence). The CDR3 has 14 residues. The CDR3 sequence is CASSLAVDDTEAFF. In DNA form, the CDR3 reads TGTGCCAGCAGCTTGGCGGTTGATGACACTGAAGCTTTCTTT.

The chain couples TRBV2 to TRBJ2-7; a weak D match, TRBD2 (6 bases). CDR3 size: 12 residues. V lost 7 bases and J lost 0, with 7 bases in between. Germline CDR1 and CDR2: SNHLY and FYNNEI. CDR3 coding DNA: TGTGCCAGCATGGAGGGCTCCTACGAGCAGTACTTC. This encodes CASMEGSYEQYF.

The CDR3 DNA reads as TGTGCCAGCAGGCAGGGAACTCAGCCCCAGCATTTT. Encoded protein: CASRQGTQPQHF. V is TRBV28 and J is TRBJ1-5, with TRBD1 as a possible D gene (5 bases). Trimming shortened V by 6 bases and J by 6 bases, and 9 bases separated the two germline ends. Germline loops: CDR1 MDHEN, CDR2 SYDVKM. This CDR3 region has 12 residues.

There are a few counts of this clone. The rearrangement joins TRBV7-3 to TRBJ2-5; 7 nucleotides align to TRBD2. V shed 5 bases and J 5 bases; nucleotides not matched to a gene: 14. This CDR3 has 16 amino acids. Germline-derived CDR1 and CDR2 are SGHTA and FQGTGA. The CDR3 loop reads CASSPSLADSMETQYF. The DNA of the CDR3 is TGTGCCAGCAGCCCAAGCCTAGCGGACTCAATGGAGACCCAGTACTTC.

The V gene is TRBV5-1, the J gene TRBJ1-1, with D possibly being TRBD1 (6 bases). Germline V gene lookup returns CDR1 SGHRS and CDR2 YFSETQ. This CDR3 is built from 14 residues. V shed 7 bases and J shed 5 bases, with 18 bases lying between them. CDR3 loop: CASRVGAIGTEAFF. The CDR3 DNA is TGCGCCAGCCGCGTGGGGGCGATCGGGACTGAAGCTTTCTTT.

The CDR3 sequence: CASSLQGFGANVLTF. The CDR3 DNA reads as TGCGCCAGCAGCCTACAGGGCTTCGGGGCCAACGTCCTGACTTTC. The rearrangement uses TRBV4-1 and TRBJ2-6; tentative D call: TRBD1 (6 bases). The germline V and J ends were trimmed by 4 bases and 4 bases, with 11 bases remaining between them. Per germline, CDR1 MGHRA and CDR2 YSYEKL. The CDR3 covers 15 residues.

CDR3 protein: CASSPRQGLNYGYTF. Here the CDR3 DNA reads TGTGCCAGTAGTCCCCGACAGGGACTTAACTATGGCTACACCTTC. The V and J genes are TRBV19 and TRBJ1-2; 7 nucleotides line up with TRBD1. The germline V gene has CDR1 LNHDA and CDR2 SQIVND (reference sequence). The junction had 7 bases not matched to a gene; V was cut back by 5 bases and J by 1 base. The CDR3 consists of 15 residues.

This clone was recorded a few times. V is TRBV5-1 and J is TRBJ2-3; D perhaps matches TRBD2 (5 bases). The germline gives CDR1 SGHRS, CDR2 YFSETQ. Trimming pared 3 bases from V and 4 bases from J, leaving 12 bases between. The CDR3 contains 14 residues. CDR3 nucleotide sequence: TGCGCCAGCAGCTCCCCGGGGTTCCCAGATACGCAGTATTTT. Translated: CASSSPGFPDTQYF.

This chain links TRBV9 with TRBJ1-2, with D unresolved. Trimming stripped 3 bases from V and 8 bases from J, with 8 bases between. There are 11 residues in the CDR3. Germline lookup yields CDR1 SGDLS and CDR2 YYNGEE. CDR3 sequence (DNA): TGTGCCAGCAGCGATTGGGGAGGCTACACCTTC. This codes for CASSDWGGYTF.

The CDR3 loop reads CAISGGPGSQGYEQYF. The CDR3 DNA is TGTGCCATCAGTGGGGGGCCCGGGTCACAGGGCTACGAGCAGTACTTC. The rearrangement links TRBV10-3 to TRBJ2-7; maybe TRBD1 (6 bases). V was cut by 4 bases and J by 3 bases, with 19 bases left in between. There are 16 residues in the CDR3. Germline values: CDR1 ENHRY, CDR2 SYGVKD.

The chain links TRBV30 to TRBJ2-7, with D perhaps TRBD2 (6 bases). The V gene's germline CDR1 is GTSNPN and CDR2 SVGIG (reference sequence). This CDR3 region has 13 residues. The V end was cut by 2 bases, the J end by 0 bases, with 8 bases between. CDR3 sequence (DNA): TGTGCCTGGAGTCTGGGGGGCTCCTACGAGCAGTACTTC. As protein: CAWSLGGSYEQYF.

The rearrangement links TRBV6-1 to TRBJ1-1; TRBD1 agrees at 7 bases. This CDR3 contains 14 residues. Germline-derived CDR1 and CDR2 are MNHNS and SASEGT. V was clipped by 7 bases and J by 4 bases; unmatched bases: 9. CDR3 amino acids: CASIIDRAGTEAFF. In DNA form, the CDR3 reads TGTGCCAGCATCATAGACAGGGCGGGCACTGAAGCTTTCTTT.

The rearrangement joins TRBV14 to TRBJ2-7, with a possible D match to TRBD2 (5 bases). Germline CDR1 SGHDN, CDR2 FVKESK. The V end was cut by 2 bases, the J end by 3 bases, with 17 bases between. The CDR3 totals 16 residues. Here the CDR3 DNA reads TGTGCCAGCAGCCAATGGGGTGGGAGCGGATACTACGAGCAGTACTTC. Amino acid sequence: CASSQWGGSGYYEQYF.

The rearrangement joins TRBV11-2 to TRBJ2-7; TRBD1 matches 10 bases. In germline, CDR1 is SGHAT, CDR2 FQNNGV. The CDR3 spans 15 residues. The V gene end was trimmed by 3 bases and the J gene end by 2 bases; junction bases not matched to a gene: 4. This CDR3 reads CASSLTDRGTYEQYF. The CDR3, as DNA: TGTGCCAGCAGCTTGACGGACAGGGGGACCTACGAGCAGTACTTC.

The V and J genes are TRBV2 and TRBJ2-1, with 8 positions matching TRBD2. The CDR3 loop spans 11 amino acids. V shed 7 bases, J shed 8 bases, and the junction held 1 base outside the gene matches. Germline V gene lookup returns CDR1 SNHLY and CDR2 FYNNEI. CDR3 coding DNA: TGTGCCAGCAAAGCGGGGGATGAGCAGTTCTTC. This encodes CASKAGDEQFF.

The rearrangement joins TRBV5-1 to TRBJ2-3; TRBD1 aligns across 7 bases. Germline loops: CDR1 SGHRS, CDR2 YFSETQ. The CDR3 has 16 residues. J gave up 0 bases and V 2 bases, and 6 bases lay outside the gene matches. CDR3 loop: CASSLPGTASTDTQYF. In nucleotides, the CDR3 is TGCGCCAGCAGCTTACCCGGGACAGCCAGCACAGATACGCAGTATTTT.

The chain uses TRBV28 and TRBJ2-7; 10 nucleotides line up with TRBD2. CDR1 and CDR2 from the germline V gene are MDHEN and SYDVKM. The trim removed 4 bases at V and 3 bases at J, leaving 9 bases unmatched. The CDR3 consists of 16 residues. The CDR3 protein is CASSSGTSARDYEQYF. The CDR3 DNA follows: TGTGCCAGCAGTTCCGGGACTAGCGCCCGGGACTACGAGCAGTACTTC. The full variable domain, in which reference TRBV28 and TRBJ2-7 provide the parts outside the CDR3, is DVKVTQSSRYLVKRTGEKVFLECVQDMDHENMFWYRQDPGLGLRLIYFSYDVKMKEKGDIPEGYSVSREKKERFSLILESASTNQTSMYLCASSSGTSARDYEQYFGPGTRLTVT.

The chain uses TRBV5-4 and TRBJ1-2; possibly TRBD1 for D (5 bases). The CDR3 covers 13 residues. Germline V CDR1 and CDR2: SGHNT, YYREEE (reference sequence). Trimming left V 4 bases short and J 3 bases short, with 10 bases between. The CDR3 DNA sequence: TGTGCCAGCAGCATTCAGGGAGACTATGGCTACACCTTC. Its protein is CASSIQGDYGYTF.